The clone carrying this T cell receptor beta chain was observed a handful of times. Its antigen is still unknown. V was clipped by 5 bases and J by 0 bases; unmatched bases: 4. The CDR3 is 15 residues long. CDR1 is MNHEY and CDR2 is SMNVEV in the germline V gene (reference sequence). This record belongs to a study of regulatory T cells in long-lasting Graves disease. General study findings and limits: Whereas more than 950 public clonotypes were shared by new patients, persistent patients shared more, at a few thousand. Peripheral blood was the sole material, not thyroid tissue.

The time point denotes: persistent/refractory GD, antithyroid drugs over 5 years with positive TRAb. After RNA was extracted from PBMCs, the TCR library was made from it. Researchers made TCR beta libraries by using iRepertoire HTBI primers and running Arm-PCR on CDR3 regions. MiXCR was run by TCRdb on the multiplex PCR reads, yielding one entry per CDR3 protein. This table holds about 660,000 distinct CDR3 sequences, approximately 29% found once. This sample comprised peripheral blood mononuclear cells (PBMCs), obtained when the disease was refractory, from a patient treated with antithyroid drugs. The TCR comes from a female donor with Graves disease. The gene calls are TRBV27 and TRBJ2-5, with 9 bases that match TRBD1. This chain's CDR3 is CASSTGTGYQETQYF. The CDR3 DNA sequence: TGTGCCAGCAGTACAGGGACAGGGTACCAAGAGACCCAGTACTTC.